This T cell receptor (beta chain) emerged from a study of T cell repertoires in cytomegalovirus infection. Study conclusions and caveats: Dominating the ex vivo response were TCR beta clonotypes that were CMV-specific and HLA-C-restricted. Totalled public TCR beta family frequency picked out people who carried CMV plus the relevant HLA.

From germline, CDR1 is LNHDA and CDR2 SQIVND (reference sequence). There are 12 residues in the CDR3. V lost 4 bases, J lost 11 bases, and 12 bases lay in between. MiXCR, run by TCRdb on the reads, gives a single entry per CDR3 protein. The sample carries 750,000 to 900,000 distinct CDR3 sequences, roughly 28% recorded once. Comments on this clonotype: The antigen is undetermined.

The chain is built from TRBV19 and TRBJ1-5, with D uncertain. The source of this sequence is a human donor in good health (CMV status not recorded). Some clones in this sample may be carry-over from other donors' samples. The starting material was cultured CD8+ T cells from PBMCs, obtained from culture after CMV antigen stimulation. CDR3 sequence reads: CASSTPELSQHF. The CDR3 nucleotides read TGTGCCAGTAGTACCCCTGAATTGTCCCAGCATTTT.